This T cell receptor (beta chain) was captured by sequencing in a study of T cells in Graves' hyperthyroidism and ophthalmopathy. General study results and limits: A model built on 13 V-J features separated ophthalmopathy from stable hyperthyroidism. Peripheral blood also featured most of the thyroid clonotypes expanded above 0.001.

The CDR3 totals 16 residues. Germline V lookup: CDR1 SGHVT, CDR2 SQSDAQ. It was RNA transcripts that yielded the amplified TCR beta CDR3 regions. A set of HTBI primers served as the primers for a first-round RT-PCR of the TCR CDR3. TCRdb ran MiXCR on the multiplex PCR reads and lists one entry per CDR3 protein. The repertoire consists of more than 550,000 distinct CDR3 sequences, with 45% occurring once and the leading ten covering approximately 7.2%. Remarks on this clonotype: The antigen is not known.

The source is an adult man with Graves' disease, either hyperthyroidism or ophthalmopathy (not recorded which). Specimen: peripheral blood or thyroid tissue (not recorded which). V is TRBV7-4 and J is TRBJ1-6; D possibly corresponds to TRBD1 (5 bases). This CDR3 is CDRYEGGDLSNSPLHF. DNA of the CDR3: TGTGACAGGTATGAGGGAGGGGATTTATCTAATTCACCCCTCCACTTT.